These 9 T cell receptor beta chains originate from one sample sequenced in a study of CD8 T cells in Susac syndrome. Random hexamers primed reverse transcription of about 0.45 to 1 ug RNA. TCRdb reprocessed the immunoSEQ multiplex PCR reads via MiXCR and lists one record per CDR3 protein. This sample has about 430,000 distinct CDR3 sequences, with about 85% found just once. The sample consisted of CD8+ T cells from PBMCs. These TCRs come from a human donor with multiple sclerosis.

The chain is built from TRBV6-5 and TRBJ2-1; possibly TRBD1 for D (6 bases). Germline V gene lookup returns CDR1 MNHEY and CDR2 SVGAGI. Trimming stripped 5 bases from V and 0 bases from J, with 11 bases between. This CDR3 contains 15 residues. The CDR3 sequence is CASSTDRSSYNEQFF. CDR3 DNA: TGTGCCAGCAGTACGGACAGAAGCTCCTACAATGAGCAGTTCTTC.

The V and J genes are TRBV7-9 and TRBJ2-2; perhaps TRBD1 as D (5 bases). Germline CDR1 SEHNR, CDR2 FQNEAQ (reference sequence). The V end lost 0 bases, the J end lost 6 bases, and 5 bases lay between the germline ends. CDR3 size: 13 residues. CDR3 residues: CASSLARAGELFF. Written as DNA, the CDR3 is TGTGCCAGCAGCTTAGCCAGGGCCGGGGAGCTGTTTTTT.

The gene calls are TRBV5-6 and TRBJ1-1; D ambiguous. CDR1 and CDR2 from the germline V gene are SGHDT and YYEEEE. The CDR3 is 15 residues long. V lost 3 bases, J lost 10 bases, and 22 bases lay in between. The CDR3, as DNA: TGTGCCAGCAGCTGGGGAGCGGCGGACCCGAAGGGAGCTTTCTTT. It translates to CASSWGAADPKGAFF. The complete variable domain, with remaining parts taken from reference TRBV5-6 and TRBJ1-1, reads DAGVTQSPTHLIKTRGQQVTLRCSPKSGHDTVSWYQQALGQGPQFIFQYYEEEERQRGNFPDRFSGHQFPNYSSELNVNALLLGDSALYLCASSWGAADPKGAFFGQGTRLTVV.

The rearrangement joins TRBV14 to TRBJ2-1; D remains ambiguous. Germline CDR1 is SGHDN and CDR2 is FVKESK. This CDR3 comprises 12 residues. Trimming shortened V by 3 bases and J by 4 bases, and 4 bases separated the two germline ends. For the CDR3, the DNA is TGTGCCAGCAGCCATGGGTACAATGAGCAGTTCTTC. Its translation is CASSHGYNEQFF.

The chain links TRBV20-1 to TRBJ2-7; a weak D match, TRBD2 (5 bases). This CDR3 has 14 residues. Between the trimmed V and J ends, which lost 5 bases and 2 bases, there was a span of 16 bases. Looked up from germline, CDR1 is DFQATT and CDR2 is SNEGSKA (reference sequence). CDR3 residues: CSAAEDLLAYEQYF. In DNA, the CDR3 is TGCAGTGCTGCGGAGGACTTACTGGCCTACGAGCAGTACTTC.

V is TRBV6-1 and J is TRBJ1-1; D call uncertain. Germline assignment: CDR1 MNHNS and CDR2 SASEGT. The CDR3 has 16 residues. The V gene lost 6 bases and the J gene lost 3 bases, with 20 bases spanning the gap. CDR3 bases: TGTGCCAGCAGCCCCCTGTTGGTGGGGATGGACACTGAAGCTTTCTTT. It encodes CASSPLLVGMDTEAFF.

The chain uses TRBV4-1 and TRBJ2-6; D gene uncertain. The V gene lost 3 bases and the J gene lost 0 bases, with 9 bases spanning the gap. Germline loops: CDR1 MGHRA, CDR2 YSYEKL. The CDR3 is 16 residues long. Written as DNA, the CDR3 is TGCGCCAGCAGCCATGACCGTCTCTCTGGGGCCAACGTCCTGACTTTC. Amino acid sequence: CASSHDRLSGANVLTF.

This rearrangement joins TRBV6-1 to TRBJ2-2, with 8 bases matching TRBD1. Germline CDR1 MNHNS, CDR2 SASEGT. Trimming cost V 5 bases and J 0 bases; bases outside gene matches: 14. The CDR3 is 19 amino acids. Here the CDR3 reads CASSHTITGGPANTGELFF. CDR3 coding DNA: TGTGCCAGCAGTCATACGATTACAGGGGGGCCCGCGAACACCGGGGAGCTGTTTTTT.

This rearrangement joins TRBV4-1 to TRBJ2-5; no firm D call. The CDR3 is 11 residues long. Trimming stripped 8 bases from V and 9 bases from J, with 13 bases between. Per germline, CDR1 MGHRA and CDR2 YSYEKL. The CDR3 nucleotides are TGCGCCAGCGGCTGGGGTGCGGCCCAGTACTTC. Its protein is CASGWGAAQYF.